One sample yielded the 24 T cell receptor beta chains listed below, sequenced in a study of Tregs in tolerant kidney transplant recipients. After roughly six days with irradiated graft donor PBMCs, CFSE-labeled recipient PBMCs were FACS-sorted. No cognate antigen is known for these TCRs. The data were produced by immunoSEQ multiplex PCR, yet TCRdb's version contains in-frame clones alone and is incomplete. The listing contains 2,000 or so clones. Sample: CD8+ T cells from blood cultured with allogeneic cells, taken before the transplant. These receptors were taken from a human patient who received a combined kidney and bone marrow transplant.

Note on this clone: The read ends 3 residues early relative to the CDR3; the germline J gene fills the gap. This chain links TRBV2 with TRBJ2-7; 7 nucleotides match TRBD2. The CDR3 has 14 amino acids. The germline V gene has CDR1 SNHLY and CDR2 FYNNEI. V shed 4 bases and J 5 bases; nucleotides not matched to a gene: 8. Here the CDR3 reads CASSGFSGSDEQYF. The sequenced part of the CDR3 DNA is TGTGCCAGCAGTGGTTTTAGCGGGTCGGACGAG. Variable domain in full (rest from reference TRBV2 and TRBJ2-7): EPEVTQTPSHQVTQMGQEVILRCVPISNHLYFYWYRQILGQKVEFLVSFYNNEISEKSEIFDDQFSVERPDGSNFTLKIRSTKLEDSAMYFCASSGFSGSDEQYFGPGTRLTVT.

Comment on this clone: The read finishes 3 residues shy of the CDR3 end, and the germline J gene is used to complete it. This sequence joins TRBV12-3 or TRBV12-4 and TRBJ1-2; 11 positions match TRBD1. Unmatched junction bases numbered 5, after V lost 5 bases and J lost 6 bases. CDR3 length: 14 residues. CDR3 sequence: CASSLGQGADGYTF. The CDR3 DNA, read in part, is TGTGCCAGCAGTCTAGGACAGGGGGCCGATGGC.

This CDR3 is CASSEGQGAIETQYF. Partial CDR3 DNA: TGTGCCAGCAGCGAGGGACAGGGGGCGATAGAGACC. The chain combines TRBV11-2 with TRBJ2-5; 12 bases map to TRBD1. The observed sequence ends 3 residues before the CDR3 terminus, with the missing tail filled in from the germline J gene. The trim removed 5 bases at V and 4 bases at J, leaving 5 bases unmatched. This CDR3 comprises 15 residues. Germline V gene data show CDR1 as SGHAT and CDR2 as FQNNGV.

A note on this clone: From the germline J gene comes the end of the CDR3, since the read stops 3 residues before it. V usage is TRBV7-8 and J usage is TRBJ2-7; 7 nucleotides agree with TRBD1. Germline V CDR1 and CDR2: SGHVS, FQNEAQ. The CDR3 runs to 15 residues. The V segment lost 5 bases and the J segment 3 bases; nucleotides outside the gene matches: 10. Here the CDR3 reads CASSGRDRGIYEQYF. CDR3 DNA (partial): TGTGCCAGCAGCGGACGGGACAGAGGAATCTACGAG.

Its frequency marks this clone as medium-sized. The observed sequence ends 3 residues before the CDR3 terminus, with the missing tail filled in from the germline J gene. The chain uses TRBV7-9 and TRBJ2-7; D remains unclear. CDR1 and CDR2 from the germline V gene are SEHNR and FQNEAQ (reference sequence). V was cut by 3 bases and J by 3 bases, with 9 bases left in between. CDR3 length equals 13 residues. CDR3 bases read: TGTGCCAGCAGCTTGAGTGCGTACTACGAG. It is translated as CASSLSAYYE. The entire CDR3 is CASSLSAYYEQYF.

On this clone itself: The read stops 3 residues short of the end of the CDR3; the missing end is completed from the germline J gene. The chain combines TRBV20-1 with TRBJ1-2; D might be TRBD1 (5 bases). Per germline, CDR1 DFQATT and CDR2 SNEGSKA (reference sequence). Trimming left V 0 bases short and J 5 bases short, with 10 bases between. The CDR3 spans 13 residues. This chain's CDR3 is CSARDKTAYGYTF. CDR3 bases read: TGCAGTGCTAGAGACAAGACAGCGTATGGC.

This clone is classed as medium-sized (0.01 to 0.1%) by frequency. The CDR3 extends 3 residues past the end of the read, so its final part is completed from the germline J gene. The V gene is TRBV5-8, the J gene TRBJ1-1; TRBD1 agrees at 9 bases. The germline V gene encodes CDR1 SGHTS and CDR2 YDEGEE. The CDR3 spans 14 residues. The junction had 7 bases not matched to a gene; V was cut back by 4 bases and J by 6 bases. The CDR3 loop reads CASSIGTGLPEAFF. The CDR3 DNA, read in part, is TGTGCCAGCAGCATCGGGACAGGGCTGCCTGAA.

CDR3 region: CASSSQLAGDEDEQFF. Partial CDR3 DNA: TGTGCCAGCAGTTCCCAACTAGCGGGAGATGAGGATGAG. The chain links TRBV28 to TRBJ2-1; 11 nucleotides align to TRBD2. The observed sequence ends 3 residues before the CDR3 terminus, with the missing tail filled in from the germline J gene. V trimming: 4 bases; J trimming: 8 bases; junction bases outside the gene matches: 10. This CDR3 has 16 amino acids. Germline-derived CDR1 and CDR2 are MDHEN and SYDVKM.

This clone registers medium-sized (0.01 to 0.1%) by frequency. CDR3 loop: CASSESSLASSYEQYF. The part of the CDR3 DNA that was read is TGTGCCAGCAGTGAATCGTCCCTAGCTTCCTCCTACGAG. The J gene is TRBJ2-7, the V gene TRBV2, with D possibly TRBD2 on 5 matching bases. Read coverage stops 3 residues before the CDR3 terminus; the germline J gene supplies the remainder. This CDR3 is built from 16 residues. Trimming cost V 2 bases and J 0 bases, with 14 bases left between them. Per the germline V gene, CDR1 is SNHLY and CDR2 is FYNNEI.

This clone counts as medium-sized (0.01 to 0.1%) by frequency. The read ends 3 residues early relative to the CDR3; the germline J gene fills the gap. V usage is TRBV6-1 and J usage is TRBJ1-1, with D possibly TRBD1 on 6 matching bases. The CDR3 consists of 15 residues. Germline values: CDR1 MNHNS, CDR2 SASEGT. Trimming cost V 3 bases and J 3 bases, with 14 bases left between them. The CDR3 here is CASSDPLSGDTEAFF. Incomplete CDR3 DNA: TGTGCCAGCAGTGACCCTTTATCAGGGGACACTGAA.

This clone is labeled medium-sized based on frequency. CDR3 bases read: TGTGCCAGCAGCTTAGGCGTCATCCTCTACGAG. It codes for CASSLGVILYE. The entire CDR3 protein reads CASSLGVILYEQYF. This chain uses TRBV7-2 with TRBJ2-7, with unresolved D. The CDR3 goes on 3 residues after the read ends, and that part is filled in from the germline J gene. CDR1 is SGHTA, CDR2 FQGNSA, per germline. Trimming removed 1 base from V and 3 bases from J, with 10 bases in between. The CDR3 loop spans 14 amino acids.

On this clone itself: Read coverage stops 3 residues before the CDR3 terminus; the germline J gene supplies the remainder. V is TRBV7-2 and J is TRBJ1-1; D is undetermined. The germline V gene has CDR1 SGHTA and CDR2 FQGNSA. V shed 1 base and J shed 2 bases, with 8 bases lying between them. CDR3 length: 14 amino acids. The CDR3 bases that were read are TGTGCCAGCAGCTTAGTTGGCCCAAACACTGAA. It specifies CASSLVGPNTE. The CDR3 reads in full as CASSLVGPNTEAFF.

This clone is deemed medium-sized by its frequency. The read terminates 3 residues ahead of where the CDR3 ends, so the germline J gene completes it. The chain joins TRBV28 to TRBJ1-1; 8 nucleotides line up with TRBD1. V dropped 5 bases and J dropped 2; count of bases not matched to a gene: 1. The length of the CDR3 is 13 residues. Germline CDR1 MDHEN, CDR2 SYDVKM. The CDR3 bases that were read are TGTGCCAGCAGTGACAGGGGAAACACTGAA. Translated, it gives CASSDRGNTE. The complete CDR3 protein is CASSDRGNTEAFF.

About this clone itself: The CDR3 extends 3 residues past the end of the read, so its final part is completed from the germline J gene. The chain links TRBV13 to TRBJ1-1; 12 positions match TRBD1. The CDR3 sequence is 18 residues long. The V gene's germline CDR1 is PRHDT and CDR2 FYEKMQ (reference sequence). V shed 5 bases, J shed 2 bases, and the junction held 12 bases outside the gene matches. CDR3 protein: CASSDPGTGGDLNTEAFF. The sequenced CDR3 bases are TGTGCCAGCAGCGACCCCGGGACAGGGGGCGACTTAAACACTGAA. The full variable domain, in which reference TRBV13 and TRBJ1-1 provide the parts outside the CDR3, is AAGVIQSPRHLIKEKRETATLKCYPIPRHDTVYWYQQGPGQDPQFLISFYEKMQSDKGSIPDRFSAQQFSDYHSELNMSSLELGDSALYFCASSDPGTGGDLNTEAFFGQGTRLTVV.

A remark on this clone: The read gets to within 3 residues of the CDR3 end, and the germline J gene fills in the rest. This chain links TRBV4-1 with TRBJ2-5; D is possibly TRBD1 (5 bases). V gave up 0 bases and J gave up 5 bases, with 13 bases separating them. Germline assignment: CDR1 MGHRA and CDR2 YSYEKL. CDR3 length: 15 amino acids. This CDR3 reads CASSQEYASGETQYF. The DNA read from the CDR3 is TGCGCCAGCAGCCAAGAGTACGCCTCAGGGGAGACC.

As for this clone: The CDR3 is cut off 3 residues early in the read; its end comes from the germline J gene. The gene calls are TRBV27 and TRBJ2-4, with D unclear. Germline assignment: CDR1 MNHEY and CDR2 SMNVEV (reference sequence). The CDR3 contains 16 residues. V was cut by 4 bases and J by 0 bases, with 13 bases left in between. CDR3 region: CASSSRSYLAKNIQYF. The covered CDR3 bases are TGTGCCAGCAGTTCTCGCAGTTATCTAGCCAAAAACATT.

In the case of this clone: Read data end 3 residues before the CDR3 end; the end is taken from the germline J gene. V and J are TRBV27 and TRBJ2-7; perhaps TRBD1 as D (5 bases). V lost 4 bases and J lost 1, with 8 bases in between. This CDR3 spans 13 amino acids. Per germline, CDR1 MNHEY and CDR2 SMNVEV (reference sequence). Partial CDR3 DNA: TGTGCCAGCAGTTGGGGCCCTTCCTACGAG. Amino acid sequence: CASSWGPSYE. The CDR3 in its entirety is CASSWGPSYEQYF.

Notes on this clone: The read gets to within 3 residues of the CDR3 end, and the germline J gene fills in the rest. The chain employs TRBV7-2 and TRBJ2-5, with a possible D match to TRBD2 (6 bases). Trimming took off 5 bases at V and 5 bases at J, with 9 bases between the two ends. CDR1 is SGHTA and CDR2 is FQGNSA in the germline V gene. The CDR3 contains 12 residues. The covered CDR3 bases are TGTGCCAGCAGCCCGGGGGAGGAGACC. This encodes CASSPGEET. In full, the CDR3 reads CASSPGEETQYF.

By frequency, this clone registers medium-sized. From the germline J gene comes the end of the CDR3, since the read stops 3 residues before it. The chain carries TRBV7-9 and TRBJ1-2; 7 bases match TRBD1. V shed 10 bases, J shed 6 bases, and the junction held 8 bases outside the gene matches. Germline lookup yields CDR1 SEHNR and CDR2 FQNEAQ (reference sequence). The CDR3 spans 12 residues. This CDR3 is CAIQGGSNGYTF. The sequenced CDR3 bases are TGTGCCATTCAGGGGGGATCGAATGGC.

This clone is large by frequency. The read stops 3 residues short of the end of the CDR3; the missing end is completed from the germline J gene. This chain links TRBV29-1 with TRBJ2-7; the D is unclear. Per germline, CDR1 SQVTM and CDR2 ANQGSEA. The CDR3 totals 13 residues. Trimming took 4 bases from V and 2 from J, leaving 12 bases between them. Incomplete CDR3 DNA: TGCAGCGTTGTTGGTCAGGTCCCCTACGAG. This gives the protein CSVVGQVPYE. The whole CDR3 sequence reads CSVVGQVPYEQYF.

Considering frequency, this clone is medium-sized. This chain's CDR3 is CASSQVVQATSGLTKNIQYF. CDR3 DNA, as far as it was read: TGTGCCAGCAGCCAAGTGGTACAGGCGACTAGCGGGTTGACGAAAAACATT. The chain links TRBV3-1 (or the pseudogene TRBV3-2) to TRBJ2-4; TRBD2 aligns across 10 bases. The sequenced fragment ends 3 residues before the CDR3 boundary, so the rest is inferred from the germline J gene. The V and J ends lost 1 base and 4 bases, in that order; junction bases with no gene match: 16. The germline V gene encodes CDR1 LGHDT and CDR2 YNNKEL (reference sequence). The CDR3 has 20 residues.

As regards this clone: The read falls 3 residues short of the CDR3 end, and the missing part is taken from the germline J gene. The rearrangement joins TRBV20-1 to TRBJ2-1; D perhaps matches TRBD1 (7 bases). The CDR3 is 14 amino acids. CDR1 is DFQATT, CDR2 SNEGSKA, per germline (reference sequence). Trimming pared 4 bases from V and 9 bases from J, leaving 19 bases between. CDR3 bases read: TGCAGTGCTAAGTCAGGGGGGCCCTATAGTGAG. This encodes CSAKSGGPYSE. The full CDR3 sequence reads CSAKSGGPYSEQFF.

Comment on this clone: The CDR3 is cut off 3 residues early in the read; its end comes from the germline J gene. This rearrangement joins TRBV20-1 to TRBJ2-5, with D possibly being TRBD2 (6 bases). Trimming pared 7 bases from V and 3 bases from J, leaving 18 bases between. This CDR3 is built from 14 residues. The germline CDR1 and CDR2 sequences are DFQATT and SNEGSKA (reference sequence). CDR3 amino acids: CSGDPGRGKETQYF. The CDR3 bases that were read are TGCAGTGGGGACCCCGGACGGGGGAAAGAGACC.

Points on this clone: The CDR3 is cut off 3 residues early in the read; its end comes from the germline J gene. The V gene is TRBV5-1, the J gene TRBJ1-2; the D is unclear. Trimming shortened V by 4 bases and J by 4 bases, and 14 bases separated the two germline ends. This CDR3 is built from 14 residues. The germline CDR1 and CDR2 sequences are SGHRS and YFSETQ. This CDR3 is CASSPTTAIYGYTF. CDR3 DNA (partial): TGCGCCAGCAGCCCTACCACCGCCATCTATGGC.